This paragraph reports one T cell receptor beta chain. No antigen is known for it. Per-base qualities were not stored, and no clone one base away is much larger. Interpreted using the paper, the time point label stands for: cells obtained before transplantation from donor or recipient. CD3+CD4+ and CD3+CD8+ populations were FACS-sorted from unstimulated pre-transplant donor and recipient cells taken from spleen or lymph nodes. This sample stems from a study of graft-versus-host responses after intestinal transplantation (dated by TCRdb to about 2021). About the study as a whole: Recipients received multivisceral, liver-intestinal, or isolated intestinal transplants. Anti-thymocyte globulin induction was given to all recipients, followed by maintenance tacrolimus and steroids for around three years. After intestinal transplantation, graft-versus-host and host-versus-graft alloreactive T cell clones in the graft, circulation and bone marrow were tracked using bulk TCR-beta CDR3 sequencing. To identify alloreactive clones, pre-transplant mixed lymphocyte reaction products were sequenced and then compared with unstimulated pre-transplant donor and recipient T cells. Of the roughly 25 intestinal transplant recipients enrolled in the cohort, one of whom was a retransplant, 3 patients without pretransplant specimens were excluded. Donor T cell macrochimerism was defined as a peak of at least 4% donor T cells among recipient peripheral blood mononuclear cells. Instead of going to the commercial service, samples from a few later patients were sequenced in-house on an Illumina MiSeq and processed with MiXCR. Here is what the overall study found, with its caveats: GvH clones turned up in recipient bone marrow, with some appearing earlier in ileal mucosa or blood, a pattern consistent with an intestinal mucosal origin. In the allografts of patients with donor T cell macrochimerism, GvH to HvG T cell clonal ratios were high. The relatively low number and heterogeneity of intestinal transplant patients limited the conclusions. Early after transplant, peak levels of circulating GvH clones were associated with declines in HvG clones.

Library preparation used the immunoSEQ multiplex PCR assay. For most patients, genomic DNA was isolated with the Qiagen DNeasy Blood and Tissue Kit and shipped frozen to Adaptive Biotechnologies for TCR sequencing. For most patients, high-throughput TCR-beta CDR3 sequencing of genomic DNA was performed by Adaptive Biotechnologies. Processing in the source paper ran as follows. TCR sequencing data for approximately 17 patients were retrieved from Adaptive's ImmunoSEQ software; a few other patients were processed with MiXCR and VDJtools. To correct CD4 versus CD8 sorting errors, any sequence found in both subsets at a frequency ratio below 5:1 was removed. CDR3 nucleotide sequences shared between donor and recipient were removed because the origin of such sequences could not be assigned. To be classed as alloreactive, a clone needed at least 2-fold expansion over unstimulated cells and a minimum CFSE-low frequency of 0.002% (template counts) or 0.001% (read counts). A clone was considered mappable if detected in the sequenced pre-transplant spleen, lymph node, or MLR CFSE-low populations of the donor or recipient. Cumulative frequency of alloreactive clones was calculated as a percentage of all sequences weighted by copy number. Sourced from immuneACCESS, this table was stored by TCRdb with only in-frame sequences that have V and J called. A share of the clones is absent; for the studies checked, an unresolved V gene accounts for under half, and the remainder has no known explanation. The V and J calls and the clone size are those of that table, but D and trimming were determined from the DNA. For this sample the table gives about 99,000 clones, of which roughly 93% were detected only once. The ten largest clones capture 1% to 1.5% of the sample.

Relative to germline, V is 5 bases shorter and J is 2 bases shorter, with 17 bases between their ends. The CDR3 runs 15 residues from the cysteine to the phenylalanine. Only CDR3 DNA remains: 45 bases, in frame from the first base. CDR1 and CDR2, looked up from the germline V gene, are SQVTM and ANQGSEA. The receptor's source is a human donor who received an intestinal transplant. The chain is encoded by TRBV29-1 joined to TRBJ2-3; TRBD2 is perhaps the D gene, given 6 matching bases. Here the sequenced sample was unstimulated CD8+ T cells sorted from spleen or lymph node cells, taken before intestinal transplant. The CDR3 in this case is CSVSFTGEFTDTQYF. The bases are TGCAGCGTTAGTTTCACGGGGGAATTCACAGATACGCAGTATTTT.